The source of this T cell receptor (beta chain) is a study of cytomegalovirus exposure and HLA in healthy donors. The study's findings and limits: Within the data, a cluster of highly shared sequence variants was likely a sequencing artifact.

CDR1 SGHTA and CDR2 FQGNSA come from the germline V gene. With V trimmed by 5 bases and J by 10 bases, 6 bases remained unmatched. The CDR3 sequence is 13 residues long. Details on this clone: Its antigen is undetermined.

PCR employed 60 Vbeta and 13 Jbeta primers. Measured with immunoSEQ multiplex PCR; TCRdb has only the in-frame clones, and not every one. The sample lists about 160,000 clones; about 82% were seen once. Sequenced material: PBMCs. This chain connects TRBV7-2 to TRBJ1-4; TRBD1 aligns across 8 bases. The TCR originated in a female donor in good health and CMV-seronegative. CDR3 residues: CASSTGQVGKLFF. CDR3 DNA: TGTGCCAGCAGCACGGGACAGGTCGGAAAACTGTTTTTT.